The entry below describes one TCR beta chain. The data derive from a study of blood T cell repertoires in COVID-19. Overall study context: Researchers got acute and convalescent COVID-19 samples from the United States, Italy and Spain.

Clones were read by immunoSEQ multiplex PCR, and TCRdb kept only the in-frame ones, dropping some. Of approximately 220,000 clones in the sample, about 85% were seen once. Trimming removed 4 bases at V and 5 bases at J, with 17 bases between. Germline V gives CDR1 SGHAT, CDR2 FQNNGV. The CDR3 is 15 residues long. The receptor's source is a woman aged 30 to 39 who had recovered from COVID-19. This chain uses TRBV11-2 with TRBJ1-1; D is perhaps TRBD1 (5 bases). The sample consisted of PBMCs or T cells enriched from blood (not recorded which). Here the CDR3 DNA reads TGTGCCAGCAGCTCTGATGAGGGGCGGGGGACTGAAGCTTTCTTT. Encoded protein: CASSSDEGRGTEAFF.